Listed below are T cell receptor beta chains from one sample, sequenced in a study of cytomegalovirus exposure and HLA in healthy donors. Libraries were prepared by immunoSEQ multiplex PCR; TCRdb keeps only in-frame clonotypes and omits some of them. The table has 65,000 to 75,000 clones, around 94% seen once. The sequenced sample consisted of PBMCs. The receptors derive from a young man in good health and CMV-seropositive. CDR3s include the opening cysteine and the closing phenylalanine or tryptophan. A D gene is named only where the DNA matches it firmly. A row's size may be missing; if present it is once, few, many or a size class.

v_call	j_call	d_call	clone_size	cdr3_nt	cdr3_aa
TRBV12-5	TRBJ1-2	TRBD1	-	TGTGCTAGTGCCATGACAGGGGGCAGTGGCTACACCTTC	CASAMTGGSGYTF
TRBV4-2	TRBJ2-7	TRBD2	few	TGTGCCAGCAGCCAAGAAACTAGCGGCCCCTACGAGCAGTACTTC	CASSQETSGPYEQYF
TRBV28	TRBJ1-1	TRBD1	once	TGTGCCAGCAGTCCGGCCGGACAGGGAACCGTGAAGGCTTTCTTT	CASSPAGQGTVKAFF
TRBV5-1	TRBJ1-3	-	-	TGCGCCAGCAGAATCGGAGCGTCTGGAAACACCATATATTTT	CASRIGASGNTIYF
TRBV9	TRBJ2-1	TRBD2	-	TGTGCCAGCAGCGACCAGGGACTAGCGGGAGGAAATGAGCAGTTCTTC	CASSDQGLAGGNEQFF
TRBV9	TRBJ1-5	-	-	TGTGCCAGCAGCCTTGGCGGCGGGAACAATCAGCCCCAGCATTTT	CASSLGGGNNQPQHF
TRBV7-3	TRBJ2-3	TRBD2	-	TGTGCCAGCAGCTCCCGAATTTCTAGCGGGAGCTCTGGAGATACGCAGTATTTT	CASSSRISSGSSGDTQYF
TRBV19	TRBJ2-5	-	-	TGTGCCAGTAGTGGGGACGCGGGGGGACAGATGACCCAAGAGACCCAGTACTTC	CASSGDAGGQMTQETQYF
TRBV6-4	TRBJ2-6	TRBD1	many	TGTGCCAGCACAGGGGGCGCTGGGGCCAACGTCCTGACTTTC	CASTGGAGANVLTF
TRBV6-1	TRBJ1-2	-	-	TGTGCCAGCAGTGATAGGGACTATGGCTGCACCTTC	CASSDRDYGCTF
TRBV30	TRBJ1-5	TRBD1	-	TGTGCCTGGAGGGGACAGCTCAATCAGCCCCAGCATTTT	CAWRGQLNQPQHF
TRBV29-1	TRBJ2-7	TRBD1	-	TGCAGCGTTGAGGGCAGGGGGTTGGGGGAGCAGTACTTC	CSVEGRGLGEQYF
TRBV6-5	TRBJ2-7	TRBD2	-	TGTGCCAGCAGTTACCAGGGCGGGAGGAAGGAGCAGTACTTC	CASSYQGGRKEQYF
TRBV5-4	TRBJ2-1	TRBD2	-	TGTGCCAGCAGCTTCCTAAGCCTAGCGGAGTCCAATGAGCAGTTCTTC	CASSFLSLAESNEQFF
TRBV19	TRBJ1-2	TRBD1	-	TGTGCCAGTAGGGACAGGGATAGAAACTATGGCTACACCTTC	CASRDRDRNYGYTF
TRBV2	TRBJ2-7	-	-	TGTGCCAGCAGGTTAGGCTACCTTGAGGGCTACGAGCAGTACTTC	CASRLGYLEGYEQYF
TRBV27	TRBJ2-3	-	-	TGTGCCAGCGGACGGACACGCACAGATACGCAGTATTTT	CASGRTRTDTQYF
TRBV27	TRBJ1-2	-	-	TGTGCCAGCAGTTTTCGGGAGTTCTATGGCTACACCTTC	CASSFREFYGYTF
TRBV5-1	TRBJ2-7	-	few	TGCGCCAGCAGCTTGACGGGGGGCGTAGGCGAGCAGTACTTC	CASSLTGGVGEQYF
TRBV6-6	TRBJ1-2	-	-	TGTGCCAGCCAGGTCAGGGCCGACTATGGCTACACCTTC	CASQVRADYGYTF
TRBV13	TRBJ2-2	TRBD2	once	TGTGCCAGCAGCTCTCTAGCGGGAGGGGACACCGGGGAGCTGTTTTTT	CASSSLAGGDTGELFF
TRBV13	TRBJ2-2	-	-	TGTGCCAGCAGCTTCATGGGAGGTTCAACCACCGGGGAGCTGTTTTTT	CASSFMGGSTTGELFF
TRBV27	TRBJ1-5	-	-	TGTGCCAGCAGTCCTGACAGTAGCAATCAGCCCCAGCATTTT	CASSPDSSNQPQHF
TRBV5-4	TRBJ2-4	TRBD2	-	TGTGCCAGCAGCGCGGGACTAGCGGGTTACAGTCAGACCAAAAACATTCAGTACTTC	CASSAGLAGYSQTKNIQYF
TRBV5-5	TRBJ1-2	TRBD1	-	TGTGCCAGCAGCTGGGACAGGGATGGCTACACCTTC	CASSWDRDGYTF
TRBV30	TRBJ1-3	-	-	TGTGCCTGGACCTGGGGGGGCTCTGGAAACACCATATATTTT	CAWTWGGSGNTIYF
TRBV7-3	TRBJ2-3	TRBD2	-	TGTGCCAGCAGCTTAGAGGGTAGCGGGGGAGCGGATACGCAGTATTTT	CASSLEGSGGADTQYF
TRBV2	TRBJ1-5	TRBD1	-	TGTGCCAGCAGTGAAGAGCGGCAGGGGGATCAGCCCCAGCATTTT	CASSEERQGDQPQHF
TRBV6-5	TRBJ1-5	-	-	TGTGCCAGCAGTTACTGGGAGGGGCAGCCCCAGCATTTT	CASSYWEGQPQHF
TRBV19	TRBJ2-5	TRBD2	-	TGTGCCAGTAGTATTGGACTAGCGGGGAGGGAGACCCAGTACTTC	CASSIGLAGRETQYF
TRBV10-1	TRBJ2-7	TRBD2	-	TGCGCCAGCAGTGAGTCGCTAGCGGGAGTCGAGCAGTACTTC	CASSESLAGVEQYF
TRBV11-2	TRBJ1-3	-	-	TGTGCCAGCAGCTCCGACAGGGGAAACACCATATATTTT	CASSSDRGNTIYF
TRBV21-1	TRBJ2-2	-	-	TGTGCCAGCAGCAAAGTGGGACGGGAGTACACCGGGGAGCTGTTTTTT	CASSKVGREYTGELFF
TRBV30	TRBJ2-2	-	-	TGTGCCTGGAGAACGGTATTGCAGCGGGCTAACACCGGGGAGCTGTTTTTT	CAWRTVLQRANTGELFF
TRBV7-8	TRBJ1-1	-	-	TGTGCCAGCAGCCCGATTGACAAGAACACTGAAGCTTTCTTT	CASSPIDKNTEAFF
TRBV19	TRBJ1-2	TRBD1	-	TGTGCCAGTAGTGCAGAGGGACAGGGGTTTTATGGCTACACCTTC	CASSAEGQGFYGYTF
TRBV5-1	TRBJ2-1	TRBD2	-	TGCGCCAGCAGCACAACTCGGACTAGCGGGTCTTCTACGAATGAGCAGTTCTTC	CASSTTRTSGSSTNEQFF
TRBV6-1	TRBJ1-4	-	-	TGTGCCAGCAGTGAATCGGGGAACCGGAATGAAAAACTGTTTTTT	CASSESGNRNEKLFF
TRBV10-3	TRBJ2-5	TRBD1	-	TGTGCCATCAGTGAGTCGGGACAGACCCAAGAGACCCAGTACTTC	CAISESGQTQETQYF
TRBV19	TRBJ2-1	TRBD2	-	TGTGCCAGTAGTATGGGTCTAGCGGGTAACTACAATGAGCAGTTCTTC	CASSMGLAGNYNEQFF
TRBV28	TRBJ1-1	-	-	TGTGCCAGCAGGGAACAGGGTGGAAGGACTGAAGCTTTCTTT	CASREQGGRTEAFF
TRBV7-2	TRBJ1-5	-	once	TGTGCCAGCAGCTTAACAGGGCGTCAACCCCAGCATTTT	CASSLTGRQPQHF